These 20 T cell receptor beta chains were sequenced from one sample in a study of T cells in localized non-small cell lung cancer. Repertoires were generated with immunoSEQ multiplex PCR, while TCRdb's copy carries only in-frame clones and drops some. The table has around 64,000 clones, about 90% seen once. The specimen was peripheral blood, collected before any cancer treatment. The source of these receptors is a man aged 40 to 75 with stage I squamous cell lung carcinoma.

This clone was detected only once. Relative to the germline gene, one junction end is altered; a read error may explain this. The chain combines TRBV7-7 with TRBJ2-1; TRBD2 matches 8 bases. The CDR3 consists of 14 residues. Germline CDR1 is SSHAT and CDR2 is FNYEAQ (reference sequence). CDR3 amino acids: CASSLREGPYEQFF. CDR3 DNA: TGTGCTAGCAGCCTCCGGGAGGGGCCCTATGAGCAGTTCTTC.

The V gene is TRBV21-1, the J gene TRBJ1-5. TRBV21-1 is a pseudogene. The CDR3 is made up of 17 amino acids. Here the CDR3 reads CASSIWTVQAGFMPQHF. The CDR3, as DNA: TGTGCCAGCAGCATATGGACCGTTCAGGCTGGTTTTATGCCCCAGCATTTT.

The chain uses TRBV19 and TRBJ1-1, with D possibly being TRBD1 (6 bases). Germline V CDR1 and CDR2: LNHDA, SQIVND (reference sequence). The length of the CDR3 is 15 residues. V gave up 3 bases and J gave up 0 bases, with 11 bases separating them. The CDR3 protein is CASSIMDSMNTEAFF. The CDR3 DNA follows: TGTGCCAGTAGTATTATGGACAGCATGAACACTGAAGCTTTCTTT.

The J gene is TRBJ1-5, the V gene TRBV28; D uncertain. The V gene lost 2 bases and the J gene lost 7 bases, with 12 bases spanning the gap. CDR1 MDHEN and CDR2 SYDVKM come from the germline V gene. This CDR3 is 14 amino acids long. The CDR3 DNA sequence: TGTGCCAGCAGTTTAGGCACACGTCTCCAGCCCCAGCATTTT. Its protein product is CASSLGTRLQPQHF.

This chain connects TRBV7-2 to TRBJ2-5, with TRBD1 as a possible D gene (6 bases). Germline CDR1 SGHTA, CDR2 FQGNSA. Trimming removed 6 bases at V and 5 bases at J, with 19 bases between. The CDR3 has 15 residues. The CDR3 reads CASSHRTDARETQYF. The CDR3 coding sequence is TGTGCCAGCAGTCATCGGACAGACGCACGGGAGACCCAGTACTTC.

DNA for the CDR3: TGTGCCAGCATGGCCCGGAGGGAGACCCAGTACTTC. This gives the protein CASMARRETQYF. The gene calls are TRBV6-1 and TRBJ2-5; D perhaps matches TRBD2 (5 bases). The CDR3 runs to 12 residues. V was trimmed by 7 bases and J by 5 bases, leaving 11 bases between them. Germline loops: CDR1 MNHNS, CDR2 SASEGT.

This clone was counted only a few times. This sequence joins TRBV6-1 and TRBJ2-7; 13 nucleotides agree with TRBD2. V shed 4 bases and J 4 bases; nucleotides not matched to a gene: 7. This CDR3 comprises 16 residues. Germline CDR1 MNHNS, CDR2 SASEGT. CDR3 nucleotide sequence: TGTGCCAGCAGTGGGGGATGGACTAGCGGGAGTTACGAGCAGTACTTC. Amino acid sequence: CASSGGWTSGSYEQYF.

This rearrangement joins TRBV18 to TRBJ2-5; 9 nucleotides align to TRBD2. The CDR3 loop spans 13 amino acids. The V segment lost 3 bases and the J segment 5 bases; nucleotides outside the gene matches: 1. Germline-derived CDR1 and CDR2 are KGHSH and LQKENI. This chain's CDR3 is CASSPGLAETQYF. For the CDR3, the DNA is TGTGCCAGCTCACCCGGACTAGCGGAGACCCAGTACTTC.

This chain connects TRBV5-8 to TRBJ2-5; D is undetermined. The germline gives CDR1 SGHTS, CDR2 YDEGEE. The CDR3 length is 16 residues. V was shortened by 0 bases and J by 5 bases, with 17 bases between the two germline ends. CDR3 protein: CASSLGETKFGETQYF. The DNA for the CDR3 is TGTGCCAGCAGCTTGGGCGAGACAAAATTCGGGGAGACCCAGTACTTC.

The genes are TRBV6-5 and TRBJ2-7; the D is unclear. Germline V gives CDR1 MNHEY, CDR2 SVGAGI. V dropped 5 bases and J dropped 1 base, with 12 bases sitting between them. The CDR3 runs 14 residues. The CDR3 loop reads CASSAIVGSYEQYF. CDR3 DNA: TGTGCCAGCAGTGCCATAGTCGGTTCCTACGAGCAGTACTTC.

The chain is built from TRBV5-5 and TRBJ2-7; a possible D gene is TRBD1 (6 bases). Germline loops: CDR1 SGHKS, CDR2 YYEKEE (reference sequence). V was shortened by 7 bases and J by 6 bases, with 20 bases between the two germline ends. The CDR3 is 14 amino acids. This CDR3 reads CASEDSPNTREQYF. CDR3 nucleotide sequence: TGTGCCAGCGAGGACAGTCCGAATACTCGCGAGCAGTACTTC.

The CDR3 loop is CASSSGRANGDTQYF. The CDR3 DNA reads as TGTGCCAGCAGCTCCGGGAGGGCCAATGGAGATACGCAGTATTTT. The chain links TRBV6-1 to TRBJ2-3; 8 nucleotides line up with TRBD2. The CDR3 length is 15 residues. V dropped 6 bases and J dropped 5; count of bases not matched to a gene: 10. Germline assignment: CDR1 MNHNS and CDR2 SASEGT.

The rearrangement uses TRBV4-2 and TRBJ2-5; TRBD2 matches 7 bases. This CDR3 spans 17 amino acids. Germline V lookup: CDR1 LGHNA, CDR2 YNFKEQ. Losses at the gene ends were 0 bases for V and 4 bases for J; bases not matched to a gene: 11. The DNA for the CDR3 is TGTGCCAGCAGCCAAGATGAGGCGGGAGAGGAGGGAGAGACCCAGTACTTC. Protein sequence: CASSQDEAGEEGETQYF.

V is TRBV29-1 and J is TRBJ1-5, with 8 bases aligning to TRBD1. V was clipped by 6 bases and J by 3 bases; unmatched bases: 4. Germline V gives CDR1 SQVTM, CDR2 ANQGSEA. CDR3 length: 13 residues. The DNA of the CDR3 is TGCAGCGTACAGGACAGGGTCAATCAGCCCCAGCATTTT. Protein: CSVQDRVNQPQHF.

V and J are TRBV4-3 and TRBJ2-1, with 7 bases fitting TRBD2. After removal of 1 base from V and 7 bases from J, the junction contained 10 bases not matched to a gene. The germline gives CDR1 LGHNA, CDR2 YSLEER. This CDR3 spans 16 amino acids. CDR3 protein: CASSQGRGRISNEQFF. CDR3 in DNA: TGCGCCAGCAGCCAAGGGCGGGGGAGAATCTCAAATGAGCAGTTCTTC.

V and J are TRBV18 and TRBJ2-6; D may be TRBD2 (6 bases). Trimming pared 0 bases from V and 2 bases from J, leaving 8 bases between. This CDR3 contains 16 residues. The germline V gene has CDR1 KGHSH and CDR2 LQKENI. The CDR3 is CASSPPRGPGANVLTF. CDR3 DNA sequence: TGTGCCAGCTCACCACCGCGGGGCCCTGGGGCCAACGTCCTGACTTTC.

By share, this clone ranks as medium-sized. The CDR3 bases are TGTGCCAGCAGGGGTAGGGTTGAACAGCCCCAGCATTTT. Amino acids: CASRGRVEQPQHF. The rearrangement uses TRBV2 and TRBJ1-5; D not certain. Per the germline V gene, CDR1 is SNHLY and CDR2 is FYNNEI. The CDR3 contains 13 residues. Between the trimmed V and J ends, which lost 6 bases and 7 bases, there was a span of 13 bases.

The chain employs TRBV7-6 and TRBJ2-3, with D perhaps TRBD1 (7 bases). CDR3 length equals 15 residues. The germline V and J ends were trimmed by 5 bases and 3 bases, with 15 bases remaining between them. Germline V gene lookup returns CDR1 SGHVS and CDR2 FNYEAQ. CDR3 amino acids: CASSPRGDRTDTQYF. The CDR3 region has the DNA TGTGCCAGCAGCCCCAGGGGGGATCGAACAGATACGCAGTATTTT.

The CDR3 DNA reads as TGTGCCAGCAGTGAATTGCTAGCGGGAACCTACGAGCAGTACTTC. The encoded protein is CASSELLAGTYEQYF. The chain joins TRBV25-1 to TRBJ2-7; 9 nucleotides line up with TRBD2. The CDR3 contains 15 residues. Per germline, CDR1 MGHDK and CDR2 SYGVNS. The V segment lost 1 base and the J segment 2 bases; nucleotides outside the gene matches: 3.

The V gene is TRBV7-2, the J gene TRBJ2-5; weak D call: TRBD2 (6 bases). The V gene lost 3 bases and the J gene lost 4 bases, with 12 bases spanning the gap. The CDR3 contains 14 residues. Germline loops: CDR1 SGHTA, CDR2 FQGNSA. This CDR3 is CASSFGGGAETQYF. The CDR3 DNA reads TGTGCCAGCAGCTTCGGCGGAGGGGCAGAGACCCAGTACTTC.